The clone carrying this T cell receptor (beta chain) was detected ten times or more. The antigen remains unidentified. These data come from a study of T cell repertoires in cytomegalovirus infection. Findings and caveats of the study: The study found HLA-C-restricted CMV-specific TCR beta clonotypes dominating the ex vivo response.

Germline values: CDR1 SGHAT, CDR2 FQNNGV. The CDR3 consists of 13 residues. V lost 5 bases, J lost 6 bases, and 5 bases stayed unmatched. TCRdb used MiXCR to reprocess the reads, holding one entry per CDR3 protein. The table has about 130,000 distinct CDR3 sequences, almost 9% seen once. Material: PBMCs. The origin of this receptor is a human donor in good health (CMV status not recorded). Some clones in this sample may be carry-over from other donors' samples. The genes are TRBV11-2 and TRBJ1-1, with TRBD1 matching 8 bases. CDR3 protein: CASSGPGQAEAFF. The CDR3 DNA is TGTGCCAGCAGCGGACCGGGACAGGCTGAAGCTTTCTTT.